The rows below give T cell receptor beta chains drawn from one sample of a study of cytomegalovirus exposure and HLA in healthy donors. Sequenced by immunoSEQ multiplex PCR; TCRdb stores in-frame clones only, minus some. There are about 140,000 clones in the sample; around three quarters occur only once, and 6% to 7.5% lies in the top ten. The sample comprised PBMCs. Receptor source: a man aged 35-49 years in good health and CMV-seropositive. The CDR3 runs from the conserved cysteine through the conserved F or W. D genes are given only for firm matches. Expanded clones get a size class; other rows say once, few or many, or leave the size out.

CDR3: CASSDLTDQETQYF
DNA: TGTGCCAGCAGTGATCTTACAGACCAAGAGACCCAGTACTTC
J: TRBJ2-5
size: once
D: .
V: TRBV2

CDR3: CASSWLRSADNEQFF
DNA: TGTGCCAGCAGCTGGTTGAGGAGCGCCGACAATGAGCAGTTCTTC
J: TRBJ2-1
size: .
D: .
V: TRBV7-9

CDR3: CASSPALPSYEQYF
DNA: TGTGCCAGCAGTCCCGCCCTGCCTTCCTACGAGCAGTACTTC
J: TRBJ2-7
size: once
D: .
V: TRBV5-4

CDR3: CASSSGQDRTNTEAFF
DNA: TGTGCCAGCAGCTCTGGACAGGATAGAACGAACACTGAAGCTTTCTTT
J: TRBJ1-1
size: few
D: TRBD1
V: TRBV5-5

CDR3: CASSATGTSADTQYF
DNA: TGCGCCAGCAGCGCAACCGGGACTAGCGCAGATACGCAGTATTTT
J: TRBJ2-3
size: .
D: TRBD2
V: TRBV5-1

CDR3: CAIKTARTDTQYF
DNA: TGTGCCATCAAGACAGCTCGCACAGATACGCAGTATTTT
J: TRBJ2-3
size: .
D: .
V: TRBV10-3

CDR3: CASTGVQGNTEAFF
DNA: TGTGCCAGCACGGGTGTTCAGGGGAACACTGAAGCTTTCTTT
J: TRBJ1-1
size: .
D: .
V: TRBV27

CDR3: CASSRGRLTEAFF
DNA: TGTGCCAGCAGCCGAGGGAGACTCACTGAAGCTTTCTTT
J: TRBJ1-1
size: .
D: .
V: TRBV6-1

CDR3: CASSLTGTRGETQYF
DNA: TGTGCCAGCAGTCTGACCGGGACAAGAGGGGAGACCCAGTACTTC
J: TRBJ2-5
size: few
D: .
V: TRBV27

CDR3: CASSFISTDTQYF
DNA: TGTGCCAGCAGCTTTATTAGCACAGATACGCAGTATTTT
J: TRBJ2-3
size: .
D: .
V: TRBV7-2

CDR3: CASSLLSGGALSGNTIYF
DNA: TGTGCCAGCAGTTTATTAAGTGGGGGCGCGTTGTCTGGAAACACCATATATTTT
J: TRBJ1-3
size: .
D: .
V: TRBV28

CDR3: CAISPSSLAGGINEQFF
DNA: TGTGCCATCAGTCCTTCTTCACTAGCGGGAGGTATAAATGAGCAGTTCTTC
J: TRBJ2-1
size: .
D: TRBD2
V: TRBV10-3

CDR3: CASSQVGQGSYGYTF
DNA: TGCGCCAGCAGCCAAGTGGGACAGGGAAGCTATGGCTACACCTTC
J: TRBJ1-2
size: .
D: TRBD1
V: TRBV4-1

CDR3: CASSEAEVDEQYF
DNA: TGTGCCAGCAGTGAAGCGGAGGTCGACGAGCAGTACTTC
J: TRBJ2-7
size: .
D: .
V: TRBV2

CDR3: CASSFGTPGGSEKLFF
DNA: TGTGCCAGCAGCTTCGGGACACCCGGCGGGAGTGAAAAACTGTTTTTT
J: TRBJ1-4
size: .
D: .
V: TRBV5-4